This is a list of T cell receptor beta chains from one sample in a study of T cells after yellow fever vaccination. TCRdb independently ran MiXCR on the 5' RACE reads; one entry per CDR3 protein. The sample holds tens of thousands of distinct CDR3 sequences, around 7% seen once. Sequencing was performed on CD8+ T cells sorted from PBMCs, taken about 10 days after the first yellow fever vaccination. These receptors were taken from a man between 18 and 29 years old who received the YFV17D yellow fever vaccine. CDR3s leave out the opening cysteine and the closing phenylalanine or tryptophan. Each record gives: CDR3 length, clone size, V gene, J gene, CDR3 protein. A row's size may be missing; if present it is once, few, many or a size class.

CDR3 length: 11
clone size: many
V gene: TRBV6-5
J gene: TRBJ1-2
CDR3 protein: ASSYSARDGYT

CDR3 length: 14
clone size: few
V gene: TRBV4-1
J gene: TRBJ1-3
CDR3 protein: ASRPGTMSSGNTIY

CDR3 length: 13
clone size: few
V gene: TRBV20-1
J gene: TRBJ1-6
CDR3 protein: SARDQDLTNSPLH

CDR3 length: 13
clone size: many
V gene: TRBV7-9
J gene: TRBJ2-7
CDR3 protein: ASSFADRGIYEQY

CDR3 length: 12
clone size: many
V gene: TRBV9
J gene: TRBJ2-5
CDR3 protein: ASSVSGSEKTQY

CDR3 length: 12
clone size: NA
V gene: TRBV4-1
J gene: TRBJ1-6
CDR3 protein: ASSIRDVNSPLH

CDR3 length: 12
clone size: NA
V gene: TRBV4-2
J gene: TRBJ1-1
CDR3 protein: ASSHLKAGAEAF

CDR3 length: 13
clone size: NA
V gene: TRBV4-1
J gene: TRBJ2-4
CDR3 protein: ASSRDVAGNVIQY

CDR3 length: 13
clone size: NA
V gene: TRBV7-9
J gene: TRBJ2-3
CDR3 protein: ASSTPGLIENTQY

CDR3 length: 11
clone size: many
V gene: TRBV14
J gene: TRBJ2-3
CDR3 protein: ASSPLTPDTQY

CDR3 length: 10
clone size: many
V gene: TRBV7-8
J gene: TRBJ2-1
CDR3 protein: ASASSYNEQF

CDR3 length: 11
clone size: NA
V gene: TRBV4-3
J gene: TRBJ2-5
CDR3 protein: ASSLGVQETQY

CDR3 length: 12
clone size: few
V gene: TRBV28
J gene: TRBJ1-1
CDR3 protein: ASSLRDKNTEAF

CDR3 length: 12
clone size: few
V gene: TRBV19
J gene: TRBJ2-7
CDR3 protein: ASSHQGTDYEQY

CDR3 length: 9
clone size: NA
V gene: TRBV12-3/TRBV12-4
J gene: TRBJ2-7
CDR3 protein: ASPLLGEQY

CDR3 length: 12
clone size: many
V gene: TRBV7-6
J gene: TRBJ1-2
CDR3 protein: ASSSRHRGYGYT

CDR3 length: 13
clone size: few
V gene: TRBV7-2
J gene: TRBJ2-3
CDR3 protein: ASSLLGGPADTQY

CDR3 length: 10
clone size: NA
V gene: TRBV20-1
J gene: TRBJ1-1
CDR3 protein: SAKSGLAEAF

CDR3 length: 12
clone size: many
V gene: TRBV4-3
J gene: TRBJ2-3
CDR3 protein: ASSQAQGSDTQY

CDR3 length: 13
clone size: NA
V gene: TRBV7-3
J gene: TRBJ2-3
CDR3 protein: ASSLGAGVPDTQY

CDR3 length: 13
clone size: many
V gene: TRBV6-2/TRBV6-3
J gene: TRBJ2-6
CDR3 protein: ASSYRQSGANVLT

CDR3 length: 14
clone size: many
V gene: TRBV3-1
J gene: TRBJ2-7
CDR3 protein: ASSHIGRGPNYEQY

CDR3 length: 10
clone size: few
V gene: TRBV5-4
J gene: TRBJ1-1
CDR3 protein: ASGQGKTEAF

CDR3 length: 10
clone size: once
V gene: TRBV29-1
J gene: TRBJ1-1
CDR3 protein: SVVGSHTEAF

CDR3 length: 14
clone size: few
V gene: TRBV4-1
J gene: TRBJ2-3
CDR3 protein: ASSQEVVLSTDTQY

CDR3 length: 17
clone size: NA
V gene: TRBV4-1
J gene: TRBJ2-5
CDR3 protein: ASSQEMKLGGGFQETQY

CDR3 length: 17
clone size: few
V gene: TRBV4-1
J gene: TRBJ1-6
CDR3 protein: ASNLSYRGRSSYNSPLH

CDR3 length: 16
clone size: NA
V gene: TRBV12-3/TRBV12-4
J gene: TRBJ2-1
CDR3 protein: ASSQRSSGSGGFDEQF

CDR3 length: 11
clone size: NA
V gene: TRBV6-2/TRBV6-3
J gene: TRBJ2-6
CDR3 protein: ASDSPGANVLT

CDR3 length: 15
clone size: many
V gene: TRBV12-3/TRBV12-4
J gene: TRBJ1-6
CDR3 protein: ASRHQIQPSYNSPLH

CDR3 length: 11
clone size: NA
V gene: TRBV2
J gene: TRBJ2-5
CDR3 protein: ARAAGQLQTQY

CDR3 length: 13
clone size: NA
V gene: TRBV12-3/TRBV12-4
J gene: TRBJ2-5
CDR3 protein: ASSLRLAGQETQY

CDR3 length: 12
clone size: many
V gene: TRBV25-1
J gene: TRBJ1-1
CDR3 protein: ASLPREVGTEAF

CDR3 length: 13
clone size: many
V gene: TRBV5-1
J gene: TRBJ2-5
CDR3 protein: ASSLAGGMMETQY

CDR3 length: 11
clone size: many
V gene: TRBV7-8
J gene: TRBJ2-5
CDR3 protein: ASTKPRGETQY

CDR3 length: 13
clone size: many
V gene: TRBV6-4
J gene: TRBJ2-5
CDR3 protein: ASRQHPGQQETQY

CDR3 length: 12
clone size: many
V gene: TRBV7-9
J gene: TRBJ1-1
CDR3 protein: ASSSKQEFTEAF

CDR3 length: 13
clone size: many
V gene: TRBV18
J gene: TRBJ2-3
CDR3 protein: ASSPPGGLTDTQY

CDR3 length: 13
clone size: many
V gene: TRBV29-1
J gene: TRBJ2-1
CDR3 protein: SVVGGQGSYNEQF

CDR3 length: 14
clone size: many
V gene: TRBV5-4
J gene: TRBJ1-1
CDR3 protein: ASSSTTPTGGTEAF

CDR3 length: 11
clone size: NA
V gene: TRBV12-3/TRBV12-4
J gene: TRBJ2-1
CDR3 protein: ASTKGLYYEQF

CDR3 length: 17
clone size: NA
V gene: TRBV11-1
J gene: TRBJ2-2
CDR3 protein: ASSSILLLGRLNTGELF

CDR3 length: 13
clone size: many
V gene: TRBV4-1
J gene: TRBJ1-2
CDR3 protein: ASSQVNSDDYGYT

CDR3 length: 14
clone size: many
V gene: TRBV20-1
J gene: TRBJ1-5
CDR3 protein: SARARGGQGGQPQH

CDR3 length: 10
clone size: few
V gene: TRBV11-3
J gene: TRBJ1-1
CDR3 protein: ASSAGGPEAF

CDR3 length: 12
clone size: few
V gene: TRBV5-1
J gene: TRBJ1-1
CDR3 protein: ASSLWDRDTEAF

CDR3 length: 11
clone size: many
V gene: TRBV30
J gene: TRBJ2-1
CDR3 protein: AWSRGGPNEQF

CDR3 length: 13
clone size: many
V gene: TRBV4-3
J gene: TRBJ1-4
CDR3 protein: ASSQAGGRNEKLF

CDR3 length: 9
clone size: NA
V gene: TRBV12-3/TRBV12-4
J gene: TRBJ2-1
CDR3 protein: ASSLGGGEF